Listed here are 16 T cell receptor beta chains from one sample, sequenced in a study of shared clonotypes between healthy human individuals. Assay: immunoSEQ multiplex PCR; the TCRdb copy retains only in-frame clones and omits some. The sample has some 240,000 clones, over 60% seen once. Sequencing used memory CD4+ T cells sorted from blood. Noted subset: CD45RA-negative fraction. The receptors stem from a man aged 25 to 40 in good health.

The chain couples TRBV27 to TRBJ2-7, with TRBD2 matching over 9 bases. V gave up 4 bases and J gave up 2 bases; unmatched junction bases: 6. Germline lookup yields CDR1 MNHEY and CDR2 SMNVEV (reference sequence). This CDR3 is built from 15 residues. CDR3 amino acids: CASSSQAGGAYEQYF. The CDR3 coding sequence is TGTGCCAGCAGTTCTCAAGCGGGAGGCGCCTACGAGCAGTACTTC.

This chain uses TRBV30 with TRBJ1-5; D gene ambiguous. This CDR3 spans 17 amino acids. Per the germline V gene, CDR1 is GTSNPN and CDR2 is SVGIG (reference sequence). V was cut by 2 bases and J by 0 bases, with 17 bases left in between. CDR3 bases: TGTGCCTGGAGTTTAAAGCGTGGACTCACTAGCAATCAGCCCCAGCATTTT. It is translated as CAWSLKRGLTSNQPQHF.

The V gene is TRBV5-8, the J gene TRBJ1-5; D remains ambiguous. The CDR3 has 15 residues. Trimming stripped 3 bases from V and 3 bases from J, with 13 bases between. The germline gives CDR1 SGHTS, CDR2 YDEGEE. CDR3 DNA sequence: TGTGCCAGCAGCTCCGACGTCGGTTTCAATCAGCCCCAGCATTTT. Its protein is CASSSDVGFNQPQHF.

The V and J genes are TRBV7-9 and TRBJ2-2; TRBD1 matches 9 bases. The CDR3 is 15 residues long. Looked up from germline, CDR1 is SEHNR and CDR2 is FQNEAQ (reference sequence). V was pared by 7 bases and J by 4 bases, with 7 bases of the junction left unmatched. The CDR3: CASTIGTGLTGELFF. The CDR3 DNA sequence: TGTGCCAGCACCATAGGGACAGGGCTCACCGGGGAGCTGTTTTTT.

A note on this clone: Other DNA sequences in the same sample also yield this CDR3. The CDR3 region has the DNA TGCAGTGCTAGAGGGGAGTACGAGCAGTACTTC. Residues: CSARGEYEQYF. The genes are TRBV20-1 and TRBJ2-7, with D perhaps matching TRBD2 (5 bases). CDR3 length equals 11 residues. Germline V lookup: CDR1 DFQATT, CDR2 SNEGSKA (reference sequence). With 1 base removed from V and 4 bases from J, the gap between germline ends came to 5 bases.

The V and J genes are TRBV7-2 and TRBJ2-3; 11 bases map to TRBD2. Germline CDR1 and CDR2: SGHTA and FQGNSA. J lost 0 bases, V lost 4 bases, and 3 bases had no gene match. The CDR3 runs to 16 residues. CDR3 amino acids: CASSWTSGPSTDTQYF. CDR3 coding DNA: TGTGCCAGCAGCTGGACTAGCGGGCCAAGCACAGATACGCAGTATTTT.

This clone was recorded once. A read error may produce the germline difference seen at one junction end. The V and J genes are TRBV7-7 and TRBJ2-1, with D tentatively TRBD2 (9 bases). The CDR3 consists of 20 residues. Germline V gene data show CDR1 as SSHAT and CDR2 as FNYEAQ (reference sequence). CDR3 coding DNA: TGTGCTAGCAGCCGACAGCTCGGGACAGGAGAACTAGCGGGCCCTTTGGAGCAGTTCTTC. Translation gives CASSRQLGTGELAGPLEQFF.

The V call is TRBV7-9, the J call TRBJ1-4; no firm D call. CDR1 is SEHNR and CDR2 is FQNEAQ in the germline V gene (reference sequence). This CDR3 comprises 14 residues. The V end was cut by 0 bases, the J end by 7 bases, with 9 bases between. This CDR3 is CASSLAGGGEKLFF. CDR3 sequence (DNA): TGTGCCAGCAGCTTAGCGGGAGGTGGTGAAAAACTGTTTTTT.

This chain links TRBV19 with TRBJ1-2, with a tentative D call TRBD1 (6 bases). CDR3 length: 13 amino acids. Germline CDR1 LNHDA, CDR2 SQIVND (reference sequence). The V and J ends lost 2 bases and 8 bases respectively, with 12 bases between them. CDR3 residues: CASSIPQGRGYTF. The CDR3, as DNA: TGTGCCAGTAGTATACCACAGGGAAGGGGCTACACCTTC.

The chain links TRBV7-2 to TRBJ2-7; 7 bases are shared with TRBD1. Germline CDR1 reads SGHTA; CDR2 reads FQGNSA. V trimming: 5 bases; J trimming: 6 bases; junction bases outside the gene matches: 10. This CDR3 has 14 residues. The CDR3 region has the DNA TGTGCCAGCAGCAAGTCGACAGGGAAGAGCGAGCAGTACTTC. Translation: CASSKSTGKSEQYF. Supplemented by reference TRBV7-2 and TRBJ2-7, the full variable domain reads GAGVSQSPSNKVTEKGKDVELRCDPISGHTALYWYRQSLGQGLEFLIYFQGNSAPDKSGLPSDRFSAERTGGSVSTLTIQRTQQEDSAVYLCASSKSTGKSEQYFGPGTRLTVT.

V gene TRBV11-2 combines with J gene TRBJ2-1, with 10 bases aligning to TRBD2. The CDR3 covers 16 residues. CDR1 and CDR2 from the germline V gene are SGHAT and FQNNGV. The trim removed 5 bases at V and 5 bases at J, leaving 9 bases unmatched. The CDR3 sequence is CASSPPSGRANNEQFF. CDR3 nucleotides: TGTGCCAGCAGCCCCCCTAGCGGGAGAGCCAACAATGAGCAGTTCTTC.

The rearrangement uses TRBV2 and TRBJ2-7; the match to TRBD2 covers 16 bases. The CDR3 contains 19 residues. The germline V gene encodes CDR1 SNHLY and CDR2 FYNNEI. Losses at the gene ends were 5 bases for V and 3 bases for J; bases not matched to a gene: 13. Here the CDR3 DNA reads TGTGCCAGCAGTCTAGAGATTACCGGGACTAGCGGGAGGGGCTACGAGCAGTACTTC. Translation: CASSLEITGTSGRGYEQYF.

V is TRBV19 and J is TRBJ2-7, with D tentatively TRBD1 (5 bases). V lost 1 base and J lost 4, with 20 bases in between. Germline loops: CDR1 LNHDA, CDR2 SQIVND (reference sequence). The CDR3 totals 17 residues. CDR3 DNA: TGTGCCAGTAGTATAGTTCTCTTCGGGCTAGGGGCGTACGAGCAGTACTTC. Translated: CASSIVLFGLGAYEQYF.

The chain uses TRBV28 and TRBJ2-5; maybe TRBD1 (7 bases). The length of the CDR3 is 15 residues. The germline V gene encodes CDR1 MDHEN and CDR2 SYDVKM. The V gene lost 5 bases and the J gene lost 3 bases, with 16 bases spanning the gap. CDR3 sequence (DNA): TGTGCCAGCAGTCCTAGACAGGGAGGTAAAGAGACCCAGTACTTC. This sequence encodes CASSPRQGGKETQYF.

CDR3 protein: CASSRQGGYGYTF. Written as DNA, the CDR3 is TGTGCCAGCTCACGACAGGGAGGCTATGGCTACACCTTC. The rearrangement links TRBV18 to TRBJ1-2, with TRBD1 matching over 7 bases. This CDR3 comprises 13 residues. V lost 4 bases to trimming and J lost 4 bases; unmatched junction nucleotides: 3. CDR1 is KGHSH and CDR2 is LQKENI in the germline V gene.

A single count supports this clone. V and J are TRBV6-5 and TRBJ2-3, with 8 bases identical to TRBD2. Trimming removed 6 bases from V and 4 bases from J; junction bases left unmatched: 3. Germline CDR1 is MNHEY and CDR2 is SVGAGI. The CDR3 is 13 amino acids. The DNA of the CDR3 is TGTGCCAGCAGCTCAGCGGGAGCAGATACGCAGTATTTT. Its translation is CASSSAGADTQYF.